What follows are 11 T cell receptor beta chains derived from one specimen sequenced in a study of control samples from healthy donors and cancer patients (dated by TCRdb to 2019 to 2021). Library method: the immunoSEQ multiplex PCR assay. The clones in this table, taken by TCRdb from immuneACCESS, are in-frame only. Not every clone is retained; where verified, under half of the shortfall comes from an unresolved V gene, and the cause of the rest is unknown. The sample records 150,000 to 200,000 clones, more than 80% of which are singletons. Jointly, the top ten make up around 1.5% of the sample. Sequences were obtained from blood. The source of these receptors is a man younger than 40 in good health.

Points on this clone: Distinct nucleotide sequences in the sample also encode this CDR3. The rearrangement uses TRBV5-1 and TRBJ2-1; TRBD1 aligns across 11 bases. CDR3 length: 16 residues. J was trimmed by 4 bases and V by 0 bases; bases with no gene match: 3. CDR1 is SGHRS and CDR2 is YFSETQ in the germline V gene. The CDR3 region has the DNA TGCGCCAGCAGCTTGGGGGACAGGGGGGGGTACAATGAGCAGTTCTTC. This codes for CASSLGDRGGYNEQFF. The full variable domain, completed using reference TRBV5-1 and TRBJ2-1, is KAGVTQTPRYLIKTRGQQVTLSCSPISGHRSVSWYQQTPGQGLQFLFEYFSETQRNKGNFPGRFSGRQFSNSRSEMNVSTLELGDSALYLCASSLGDRGGYNEQFFGPGTRLTVL.

The chain links TRBV4-3 to TRBJ1-3; D unclear. Germline CDR1 is LGHNA and CDR2 is YSLEER. The CDR3 runs to 16 residues. V was trimmed by 1 base and J by 2 bases, leaving 12 bases between them. CDR3 DNA: TGCGCCAGCAGCCAAGCGGTCGTGGGGACTGGAAACACCATATATTTT. This translates into CASSQAVVGTGNTIYF.

This chain links TRBV5-4 with TRBJ1-6; D unclear. V lost 1 base and J 6 bases, leaving 8 bases between the germline ends. This CDR3 has 14 residues. CDR1 is SGHNT and CDR2 is YYREEE in the germline V gene (reference sequence). The CDR3 DNA follows: TGTGCCAGCAGCTTGTGGGCAGCTAATTCACCCCTCCACTTT. Encoded protein: CASSLWAANSPLHF.

This clone was picked up one time. This chain uses TRBV13 with TRBJ1-6; 8 bases map to TRBD1. Germline loops: CDR1 PRHDT, CDR2 FYEKMQ (reference sequence). CDR3 length: 14 residues. J was trimmed by 10 bases and V by 3 bases; bases with no gene match: 5. The CDR3 here is CASSLQGAESPLHF. CDR3 bases: TGTGCCAGCAGCTTGCAGGGGGCAGAATCACCCCTCCACTTT.

A remark on this clone: This same CDR3 is encoded by further DNA sequences in the sample. The V gene is TRBV5-1, the J gene TRBJ2-7; D is unclear. CDR3 length equals 11 residues. The V end lost 3 bases, the J end lost 4 bases, and 5 bases lay between the germline ends. The germline V gene encodes CDR1 SGHRS and CDR2 YFSETQ. The DNA for the CDR3 is TGCGCCAGCAGCTCATCGTACGAGCAGTACTTC. Its protein is CASSSSYEQYF.

This chain connects TRBV5-4 to TRBJ1-1; D remains ambiguous. There are 15 residues in the CDR3. Trimming shortened V by 3 bases and J by 3 bases, and 15 bases separated the two germline ends. Germline loops: CDR1 SGHNT, CDR2 YYREEE (reference sequence). CDR3 amino acids: CASSSGVLRDTEAFF. CDR3 nucleotide sequence: TGTGCCAGCAGCTCCGGGGTTTTGAGAGACACTGAAGCTTTCTTT.

The rearrangement links TRBV19 to TRBJ2-2, with D hard to call. V gave up 3 bases and J gave up 1 base, with 6 bases separating them. CDR1 and CDR2 from the germline V gene are LNHDA and SQIVND (reference sequence). This CDR3 spans 14 amino acids. CDR3 protein: CASSMWGNTGELFF. The CDR3 DNA follows: TGTGCCAGTAGTATGTGGGGGAACACCGGGGAGCTGTTTTTT.

This sequence joins TRBV6-6 and TRBJ2-7; 8 nucleotides match TRBD1. The CDR3 consists of 15 residues. J was trimmed by 4 bases and V by 2 bases; bases with no gene match: 7. Germline values: CDR1 MNHNY, CDR2 SVGAGI (reference sequence). DNA for the CDR3: TGTGCCAGCAGTTACGTCCAGGGGGCGTCGTACGAGCAGTACTTC. Translation gives CASSYVQGASYEQYF.

The gene calls are TRBV19 and TRBJ1-2, with D perhaps matching TRBD1 (6 bases). This CDR3 contains 14 residues. Trimming shortened V by 1 base and J by 8 bases, and 14 bases separated the two germline ends. Germline assignment: CDR1 LNHDA and CDR2 SQIVND (reference sequence). The CDR3 bases are TGTGCCAGTAGTATAGTGGGGGCAGGGTCCGGCTACACCTTC. The encoded protein is CASSIVGAGSGYTF.

The chain carries TRBV5-4 and TRBJ2-5; 9 bases are shared with TRBD2. The J segment lost 3 bases and the V segment lost 2 bases, leaving 5 bases of the junction unmatched. Germline CDR1 and CDR2: SGHNT and YYREEE (reference sequence). This CDR3 is built from 15 residues. Written as DNA, the CDR3 is TGTGCCAGCAGCTTAGGCAGCGGGAGGAAAGAGACCCAGTACTTC. Its translation is CASSLGSGRKETQYF.

In nucleotides, the CDR3 is TGTGCCAGCAGCCCCCAGGGGCGGCTCCCTGAAGCTTTCTTT. It codes for CASSPQGRLPEAFF. J is TRBJ1-1 and V is TRBV5-4, with a weak D call TRBD1 (6 bases). In germline, CDR1 is SGHNT, CDR2 YYREEE (reference sequence). Trimming left V 4 bases short and J 6 bases short, with 16 bases between. The CDR3 has 14 residues.